This entry features one T cell receptor (beta chain) sequence. What this receptor recognizes is not known. No base-level quality is on record; no much larger clone is a single base apart. The source of the sample is a study of CD8+ T cells in alopecia areata (dated by TCRdb to 2017 to 2018). Study-wide context: Treated patients were enrolled in an open-label pilot trial of oral tofacitinib, 5 to 10 mg twice daily, for moderate-to-severe alopecia areata. Tofacitinib was administered for 6 to 18 months, and 6 months of follow-up off drug were then conducted to assess delayed response and recurrence. The study used high-throughput TCRbeta sequencing to examine T cell clonal expansion in alopecia areata, in both the C3H/HeJ mouse model and human patients. On the human side, TCRbeta sequencing was run on scalp tissue and on sorted CD4+ and CD8+ peripheral blood T cells from healthy controls and from alopecia areata patients with either patchy or totalis/universalis disease. Biopsies were taken from tofacitinib-treated patients at baseline and again at 4 and 24 weeks into treatment, and several of those patients also had a later scalp biopsy. Scalp clonality was compared among normal scalp (n=4), patchy alopecia areata scalp (n=8), and alopecia totalis/universalis scalp (n=8). RNA was obtained with the PAXgene miRNA kit for fixed scalp, the miRNeasy kit for PBMCs, and the RNeasy kit for mouse skin. TCRbeta CDR3 regions were amplified by immunoSEQ multiplex PCR using 35 Vbeta forward and 13 Jbeta reverse primers. What the work shows at the level of the full study, not this receptor alone: Shared TCR sequences between patients were less evident than in mice, which may be partly attributable to HLA diversity in the patient population. Unlike mouse skin, which is dominated by gammadelta T cells, normal human skin has resident alphabeta T cells that are also sequenced, and this complicates analysis of the scalp TCR repertoire. Higher clonality and more expanded CD8+ clones were observed in lesional scalp than in normal scalp, particularly in alopecia totalis/universalis, a finding suggestive of antigenic drive.

The library was built by means of the immunoSEQ multiplex PCR assay. For TCR sequencing, RNA was extracted from every sample and reverse transcribed into cDNA to serve as template. First-strand cDNA was synthesized using SuperScript III with a 2:1 mix of oligo-dT and random hexamers. A synthetic immune receptor repertoire was used to assess amplification bias, and residual bias was removed computationally. For the original study's pipeline: Raw reads were preprocessed for error removal, and CDR3 was defined according to IMGT conventions as running from the conserved cysteine to phenylalanine. Clonality was computed by normalizing Shannon entropy by log2 of the number of productive unique TCRs and subtracting the result from 1. Whether each scalp clone was CD4 or CD8 was inferred by checking scalp TCRbeta sequences against the CD4 and CD8 repertoires from sorted blood. Entries here come from immuneACCESS through TCRdb and include only in-frame sequences with V and J called. Some clones fail to appear in such tables; in the studies checked, an unresolved V gene covers under half of the shortfall, and the cause of the remainder is unknown. The DNA was the basis for D and trimming; V, J and clone size are from that table. The sample records 140,000 to 150,000 clones, about 60% of which are singletons. The ten top clones hold roughly 6.5% of the sample.

From a lookup of the germline V gene, CDR1 and CDR2 are SQVTM and ANQGSEA. Including the terminal cysteine and phenylalanine, the CDR3 comprises 14 residues. The DNA shown is the 42-base CDR3, in frame from base 1. V is cut by 3 bases and J by 2 bases, and the space between the germline ends is 13 bases. The intended sense of this specimen's time point label: baseline before oral tofacitinib. From alopecia areata patients, peripheral blood was collected along with lesional scalp punch biopsies. PBMCs were isolated by density centrifugation and stained for CD3, CD4 and CD8, after which CD4+ and CD8+ T cells were sorted on a FACSAria.

The clonotype originates from a human donor with alopecia areata. The specimen was CD4+ T cells sorted from blood, collected at week 0. Here the chain combines TRBV29-1 and TRBJ2-5; the D gene is possibly TRBD1 or TRBD2, each agreeing over 5 bases. In nucleotide form, the sequence is TGCAGCGTTGACTGGGGGATACTGCAAGAGACCCAGTACTTC. The translation is CSVDWGILQETQYF.